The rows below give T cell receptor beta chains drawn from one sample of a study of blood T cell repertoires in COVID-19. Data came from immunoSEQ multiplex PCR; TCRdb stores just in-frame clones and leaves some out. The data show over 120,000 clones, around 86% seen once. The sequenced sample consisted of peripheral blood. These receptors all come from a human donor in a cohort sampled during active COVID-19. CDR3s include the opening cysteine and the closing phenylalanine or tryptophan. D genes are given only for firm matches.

TGTGCCAGCAGTCGGGGACTAGCCTACACAGATACGCAGTATTTT	CASSRGLAYTDTQYF	TRBV28	TRBJ2-3	TRBD2
TGTGCCAGCTCGGAGCGACAGACCTACGAGCAGTACTTC	CASSERQTYEQYF	TRBV18	TRBJ2-7	-
TGTGCCAGCAGCCGGGGGACAGGGAAAAACAATGAGCAGTTCTTC	CASSRGTGKNNEQFF	TRBV6-6	TRBJ2-1	TRBD1
TGTGCCAGCAGCTTAGGGGGCGGAATGTACGAGCAGTACTTC	CASSLGGGMYEQYF	TRBV11-2	TRBJ2-7	-
TGTGCCAGCAGTTACGGTCCCATCTCCTACGAGCAGTACTTC	CASSYGPISYEQYF	TRBV27	TRBJ2-7	-
TGTGCCAGCAGCCACCTCGGGGACAGGGCTAGCGAGCAGTACTTC	CASSHLGDRASEQYF	TRBV4-2	TRBJ2-7	TRBD1
TGTGCTAGTGGTTTGGGAGACAGCGGGTACACTGAAGCTTTCTTT	CASGLGDSGYTEAFF	TRBV12-5	TRBJ1-1	-
TGTGCCAGCAGCCAACAGGGAAATCAGCCCCAGCATTTT	CASSQQGNQPQHF	TRBV5-4	TRBJ1-5	-
TGCGCCAGCAGCTTGGCGACGGGAGTTACAAATGAGCAGTTCTTC	CASSLATGVTNEQFF	TRBV5-1	TRBJ2-1	-
TGTGCCAGCTCACGACGCAGGGAGGATGAGCAGTTCTTC	CASSRRREDEQFF	TRBV18	TRBJ2-1	-
TGTGCCAGCAGTTTGGGACTAGCTCTTTACAATGAGCAGTTCTTC	CASSLGLALYNEQFF	TRBV28	TRBJ2-1	TRBD2
TGTGCCAGTATGATGAGCGGCTCCTACAATGAGCAGTTCTTC	CASMMSGSYNEQFF	TRBV19	TRBJ2-1	-